Listed below are T cell receptor beta chains from one sample, sequenced in a study of quantifying T cell responses using KT2 cells. MiXCR was run by TCRdb on the UMI-ligation and nested PCR reads, yielding one entry per CDR3 protein. Of tens of thousands of distinct CDR3 sequences in the sample, approximately 13% were seen once. The sequenced material came from PBMCs spiked with cells of the T cell clone KT2. These receptors all stem from a human donor. The conserved cysteine and the conserved F or W are not part of the CDR3 here. Clone size appears in some rows only: once, few, many, or a class for an expanded clone.

j_call clone_size v_call cdr3_aa
TRBJ1-4 many TRBV7-9 ASSFRDRVDEKLF
TRBJ2-4 few TRBV24-1 ATSVASGSIQY
TRBJ2-5 NA TRBV5-1 ASSLGGSGQETQY
TRBJ1-5 few TRBV20-1 SAVMSGQPQH
TRBJ2-1 many TRBV10-3 AISSLGRSSYNEQF
TRBJ1-1 NA TRBV4-2 ASSQVGGAGTEAF
TRBJ2-1 NA TRBV6-1 ASILGPENEQF
TRBJ2-7 few TRBV7-3 ASSLRATGLSEQY
TRBJ2-1 few TRBV20-1 SASVPGTGILNEQF
TRBJ2-1 many TRBV24-1 ATSQVGDDEQF
TRBJ1-2 NA TRBV2 ASSDSLVSVGYT
TRBJ1-1 NA TRBV12-3/TRBV12-4 ASSVAGYDTEAF
TRBJ2-7 NA TRBV20-1 SVTKAGAGNEQY
TRBJ2-1 few TRBV7-9 ASSLGTSGRNEQF
TRBJ1-1 many TRBV25-1 ASSERENTEAF
TRBJ2-3 few TRBV5-1 ASSLGYSSSTDTQY
TRBJ1-1 few TRBV12-3/TRBV12-4 ASSFGVRAEAF
TRBJ1-1 many TRBV20-1 SAPRGANTEAF
TRBJ2-5 few TRBV3-1 ASSRDPDEKTQY
TRBJ2-1 many TRBV6-5 ASRKTSGLLNEQF
TRBJ2-3 NA TRBV12-3/TRBV12-4 ASSPRRGTQY
TRBJ2-1 many TRBV5-1 ASSLADRDTNEQF
TRBJ2-2 NA TRBV6-5 ASSSGTENTGELF
TRBJ1-6 many TRBV6-1 ASSEGAVSPLH
TRBJ1-6 NA TRBV7-2 ASSLPEPPLH
TRBJ1-1 many TRBV15 ATSRDSWGEAF
TRBJ2-1 NA TRBV12-3/TRBV12-4 ASSPGTQGTNEQF
TRBJ2-3 few TRBV20-1 SARGYSGTKVVGTDTQY
TRBJ1-2 NA TRBV19 ASSISPYGYT